This TCR beta chain is from a study of early T cells in non-severe SARS-CoV-2 infection. Looking at the study overall: Sequencing used unsorted whole-blood bulk RNA, so chains lack pairing.

Unique molecular identifiers were affixed to single, distinct cDNA molecules. TCRdb re-analysed the 5' RACE reads in MiXCR, keeping a single row per CDR3 protein. This table holds tens of thousands of distinct CDR3 sequences, over 9.5% found once. V was cut by 6 bases and J by 3 bases, with 9 bases left in between. The CDR3 consists of 13 residues. Germline CDR1 KGHSH, CDR2 LQKENI. This clonotype was recorded many times. Its antigen is as yet unknown. Study-level points and caveats: Private and CD4 specificities were missed by VDJdb matching, skewed to anti-spike CD8.

This receptor was identified in an adult who was a healthcare worker with PCR-confirmed SARS-CoV-2 infection or an uninfected control (not recorded which). Sequencing used whole blood. J is TRBJ1-5 and V is TRBV18, with unresolved D. The DNA for the CDR3 is TGTGCCAGCTCCGACGAGGACAATCAGCCCCAGCATTTT. Amino acids: CASSDEDNQPQHF.